This T cell receptor (beta chain) was recovered during a study of beta chain features in type 1 diabetes. Findings of the study overall: Across all four CD4+ subsets, people with type 1 diabetes showed modestly shorter TCRB CDR3s.

The germline V gene has CDR1 SEHNR and CDR2 FQNEAQ (reference sequence). The CDR3 covers 14 residues. Trimming took 5 bases from V and 3 from J, leaving 13 bases between them. As every portion of the isolated RNA was reverse transcribed, the sequencing read expressed TCRB transcripts. Sequenced by immunoSEQ multiplex PCR; TCRdb stores in-frame clones only, minus some. The table records 500,000 to 800,000 clones, roughly an eighth of them present only once. Concerning this clone: Its antigen is not identified.

The receptor was derived from a man aged 25 to 40 with type 1 diabetes. Material: naive CD4+ T cells from blood. This chain connects TRBV7-9 to TRBJ1-2; a weak D match, TRBD1 (5 bases). CDR3 sequence (DNA): TGTGCCAGCAGCCCCAGCGGGGGGGACTATGGCTACACCTTC. It encodes CASSPSGGDYGYTF.